This T cell receptor beta chain was documented in a study of blood T cell dynamics during melanoma immunotherapy. Broader study findings: Unlike progressors, later disease-control patients had W3 repertoires gaining clonality or diversity. The study could not tell melanoma-specific clones from general immune activation.

DNA loading was fixed at 300 to 350 ng for all bulk PBMC samples. Libraries were prepared by immunoSEQ multiplex PCR; TCRdb keeps only in-frame clonotypes and omits some of them. Among several thousand clones, roughly 87% were seen once, and the ten largest hold roughly 3.1%. Worth noting for this clone: Antigen specificity is unknown.

Time point specified: pre-treatment baseline. One draw preceded checkpoint blockade; another followed its first cycle at week 3. The sample here was blood, taken from a patient treated with checkpoint blockade. The receptor was derived from a human donor with melanoma.

The CDR3 DNA sequence: TGTGCCAGCAGCCCCGGCACGGGACTAGCGGGTTACAATGAGCAGTTCTTC. It specifies CASSPGTGLAGYNEQFF. The chain uses TRBV11-3 and TRBJ2-1, with 12 bases that match TRBD2. The V gene's germline CDR1 is SGHNT and CDR2 YENEEA. J lost 4 bases, V lost 5 bases, and 9 bases had no gene match. The CDR3 is made up of 17 amino acids.